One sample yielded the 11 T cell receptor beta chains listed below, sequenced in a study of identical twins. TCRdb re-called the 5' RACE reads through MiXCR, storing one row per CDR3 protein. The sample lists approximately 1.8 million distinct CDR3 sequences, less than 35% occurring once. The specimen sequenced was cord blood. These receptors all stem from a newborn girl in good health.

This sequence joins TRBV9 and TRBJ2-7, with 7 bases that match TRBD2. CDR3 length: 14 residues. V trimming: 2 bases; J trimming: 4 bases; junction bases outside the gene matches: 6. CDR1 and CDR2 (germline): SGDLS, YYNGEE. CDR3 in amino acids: CASSVGLSPYEQYF. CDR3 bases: TGTGCCAGCAGCGTGGGACTATCCCCATACGAGCAGTACTTC.

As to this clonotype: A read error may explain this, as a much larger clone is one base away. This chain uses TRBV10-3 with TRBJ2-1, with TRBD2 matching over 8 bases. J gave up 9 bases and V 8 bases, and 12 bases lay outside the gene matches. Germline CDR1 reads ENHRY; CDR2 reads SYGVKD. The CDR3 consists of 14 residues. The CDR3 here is CAIGNERELVEQFF. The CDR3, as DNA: TGTGCCATCGGTAACGAGCGGGAGTTGGTTGAGCAGTTCTTC.

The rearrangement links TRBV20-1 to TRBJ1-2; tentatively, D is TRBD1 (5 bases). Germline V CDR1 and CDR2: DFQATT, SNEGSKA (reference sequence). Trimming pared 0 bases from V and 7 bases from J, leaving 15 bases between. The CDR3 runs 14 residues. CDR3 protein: CSARDHPRVSGYTF. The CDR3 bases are TGCAGTGCTAGAGATCACCCCAGGGTCTCTGGCTACACCTTC.

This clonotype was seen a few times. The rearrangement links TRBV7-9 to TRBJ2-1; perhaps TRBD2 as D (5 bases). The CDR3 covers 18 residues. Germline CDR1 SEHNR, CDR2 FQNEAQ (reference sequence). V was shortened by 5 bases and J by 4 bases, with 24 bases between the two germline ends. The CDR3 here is CASSPTPRTRHLYNEQFF. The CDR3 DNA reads TGTGCCAGCAGCCCTACCCCTCGGACTCGGCACCTATACAATGAGCAGTTCTTC.

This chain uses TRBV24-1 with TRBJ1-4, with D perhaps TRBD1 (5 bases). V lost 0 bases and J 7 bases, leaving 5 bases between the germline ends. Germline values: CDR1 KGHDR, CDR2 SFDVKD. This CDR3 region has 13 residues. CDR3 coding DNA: TGTGCCACCAGTGATTTGGGGGCTGAAAAACTGTTTTTT. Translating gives CATSDLGAEKLFF.

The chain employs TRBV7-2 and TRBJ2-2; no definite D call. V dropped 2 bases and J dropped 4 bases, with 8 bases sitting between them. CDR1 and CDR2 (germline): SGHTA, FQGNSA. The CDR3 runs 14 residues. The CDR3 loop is CASSLIVGTGELFF. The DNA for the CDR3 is TGTGCCAGCAGCTTAATTGTAGGCACCGGGGAGCTGTTTTTT.

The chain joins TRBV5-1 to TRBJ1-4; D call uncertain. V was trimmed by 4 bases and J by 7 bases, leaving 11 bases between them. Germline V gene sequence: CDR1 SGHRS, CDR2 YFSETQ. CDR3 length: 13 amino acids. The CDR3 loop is CASSLRAAEKLFF. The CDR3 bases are TGCGCCAGCAGCCTACGGGCTGCTGAAAAACTGTTTTTT.

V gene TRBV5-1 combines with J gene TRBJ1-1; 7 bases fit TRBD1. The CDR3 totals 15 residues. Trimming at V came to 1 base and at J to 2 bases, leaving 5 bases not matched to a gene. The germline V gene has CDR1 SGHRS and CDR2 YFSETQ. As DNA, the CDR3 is TGCGCCAGCAGCTTGATACAGGGGTTTAACACTGAAGCTTTCTTT. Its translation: CASSLIQGFNTEAFF.

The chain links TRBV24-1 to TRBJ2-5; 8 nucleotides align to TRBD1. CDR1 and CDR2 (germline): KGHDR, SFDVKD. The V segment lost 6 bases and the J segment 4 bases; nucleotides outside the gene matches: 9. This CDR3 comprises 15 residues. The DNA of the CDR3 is TGTGCCACCAGTTCTCCAGGGGGCGCGGTAGAGACCCAGTACTTC. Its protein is CATSSPGGAVETQYF.

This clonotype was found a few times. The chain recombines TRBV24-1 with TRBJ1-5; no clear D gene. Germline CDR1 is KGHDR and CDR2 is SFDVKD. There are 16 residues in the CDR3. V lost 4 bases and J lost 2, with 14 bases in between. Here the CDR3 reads CATSDLGRGGNQPQHF. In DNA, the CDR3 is TGTGCCACCAGTGACCTGGGTAGAGGCGGCAATCAGCCCCAGCATTTT.

In nucleotides, the CDR3 is TGTGCCACCACAGCGGGAGTCTTAACAGATACGCAGTATTTT. Encoded protein: CATTAGVLTDTQYF. The gene calls are TRBV12-3 or TRBV12-4 and TRBJ2-3; 8 nucleotides match TRBD2. This CDR3 comprises 14 residues. Germline trimming cut 10 bases from V and 3 bases from J; bases unmatched to any gene: 9.